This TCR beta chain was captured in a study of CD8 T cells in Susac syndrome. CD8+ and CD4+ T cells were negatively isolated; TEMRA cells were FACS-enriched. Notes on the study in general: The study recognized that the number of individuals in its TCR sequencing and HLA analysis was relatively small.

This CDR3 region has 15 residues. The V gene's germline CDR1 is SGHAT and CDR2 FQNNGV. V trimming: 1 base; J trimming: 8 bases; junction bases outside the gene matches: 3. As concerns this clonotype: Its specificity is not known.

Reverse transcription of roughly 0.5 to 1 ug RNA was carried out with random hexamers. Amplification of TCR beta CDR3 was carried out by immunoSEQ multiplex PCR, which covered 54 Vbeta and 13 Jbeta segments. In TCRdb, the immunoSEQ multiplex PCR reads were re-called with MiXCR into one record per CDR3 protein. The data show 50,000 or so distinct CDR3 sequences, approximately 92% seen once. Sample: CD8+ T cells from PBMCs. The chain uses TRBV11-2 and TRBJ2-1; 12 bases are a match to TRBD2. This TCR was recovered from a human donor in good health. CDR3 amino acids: CASSLGLAGAYEQFF. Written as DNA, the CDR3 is TGTGCCAGCAGCTTAGGACTAGCGGGAGCGTATGAGCAGTTCTTC. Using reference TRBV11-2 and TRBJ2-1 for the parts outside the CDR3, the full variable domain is EAGVAQSPRYKIIEKRQSVAFWCNPISGHATLYWYQQILGQGPKLLIQFQNNGVVDDSQLPKDRFSAERLKGVDSTLKIQPAKLEDSAVYLCASSLGLAGAYEQFFGPGTRLTVL.